Each of the 27 T cell receptor beta chains below was sequenced from the same sample in a study of graft-versus-host responses after intestinal transplantation. The repertoire was sequenced with immunoSEQ multiplex PCR; TCRdb's copy has only in-frame clones and lacks some. The sample consists of nearly 45,000 clones, roughly 91% of them appearing once. The starting material was PBMCs, obtained 524 days after transplant. The receptors derive from a human patient who received an intestinal transplant, so some T cells may come from the graft donor.

V and J are TRBV15 and TRBJ2-1; D call uncertain. The V gene lost 5 bases and the J gene lost 7 bases, with 9 bases spanning the gap. This CDR3 region has 12 residues. Germline lookup yields CDR1 LNHNV and CDR2 YYDKDF (reference sequence). The CDR3, as DNA: TGTGCCACCAGCTTGGGGTGGAATGAGCAGTTCTTC. It translates to CATSLGWNEQFF.

The rearrangement uses TRBV10-3 and TRBJ2-1; TRBD2 matches at 8 bases. The J segment lost 4 bases and the V segment lost 8 bases, leaving 4 bases of the junction unmatched. Germline V gives CDR1 ENHRY, CDR2 SYGVKD. The CDR3 totals 13 residues. CDR3 nucleotide sequence: TGTGCCATCCGTAGCGGGGATTACAATGAGCAGTTCTTC. Translation: CAIRSGDYNEQFF.

The chain couples TRBV10-3 to TRBJ2-4; D is undetermined. The CDR3 covers 12 residues. Germline V gene sequence: CDR1 ENHRY, CDR2 SYGVKD. V gave up 3 bases and J gave up 10 bases, with 10 bases separating them. The CDR3 here is CAISEGSLIQYF. CDR3 sequence (DNA): TGTGCCATCAGTGAAGGAAGTCTAATTCAGTACTTC.

The gene calls are TRBV29-1 and TRBJ2-5, with 7 bases lining up with TRBD1. The V gene's germline CDR1 is SQVTM and CDR2 ANQGSEA. The CDR3 is 14 amino acids. Trimming took 4 bases from V and 5 from J; bases not matched to a gene: 10. For the CDR3, the DNA is TGCAGCGTTGCTCCGACAGGGATAATTGAGACCCAGTACTTC. Protein: CSVAPTGIIETQYF.

The rearrangement links TRBV5-1 to TRBJ2-5; D is unclear. V lost 2 bases to trimming and J lost 1 base, with 6 bases between them. This CDR3 has 13 amino acids. Germline CDR1 SGHRS, CDR2 YFSETQ. The CDR3 sequence: CASSFGSQETQYF. CDR3 nucleotides: TGCGCCAGCAGCTTCGGCAGCCAAGAGACCCAGTACTTC.

The gene calls are TRBV7-3 and TRBJ1-1; the D gene is possibly TRBD1 (6 bases). The length of the CDR3 is 15 residues. V was cut by 1 base and J by 3 bases, with 12 bases left in between. Germline loops: CDR1 SGHTA, CDR2 FQGTGA. CDR3 DNA sequence: TGTGCCAGCAGCTTAAAAGGGAACAGGGACACTGAAGCTTTCTTT. It translates to CASSLKGNRDTEAFF.

The CDR3 sequence: CASTREGGTSNQPQHF. The CDR3 coding sequence is TGTGCCAGTACCAGAGAGGGGGGGACTAGCAATCAGCCCCAGCATTTT. The chain joins TRBV19 to TRBJ1-5; weak D call: TRBD1 (6 bases). This CDR3 spans 16 amino acids. The V end lost 7 bases, the J end lost 0 bases, and 16 bases lay between the germline ends. The V gene's germline CDR1 is LNHDA and CDR2 SQIVND (reference sequence).

The V and J genes are TRBV10-2 and TRBJ2-1; D call uncertain. The CDR3 runs to 16 residues. Germline CDR1 and CDR2: WSHSY and SAAADI. Deletions cut 10 bases from V and 0 bases from J, with 19 bases between. For the CDR3, the DNA is TGCGCCACCATCAACATCGGACCTTCCTCCTACAATGAGCAGTTCTTC. Its protein product is CATINIGPSSYNEQFF.

The chain carries TRBV7-9 and TRBJ1-2; D possibly corresponds to TRBD1 (5 bases). Germline V gene lookup returns CDR1 SEHNR and CDR2 FQNEAQ (reference sequence). The CDR3 consists of 18 residues. Trimming cost V 3 bases and J 8 bases, with 28 bases left between them. The CDR3 DNA sequence: TGTGCCAGCAGCTTTATGGCGAGTGGTCGGAGGGGATCGGAAGGCTACACCTTC. It specifies CASSFMASGRRGSEGYTF.

The V and J genes are TRBV6-6 and TRBJ1-1; D remains ambiguous. This CDR3 has 14 residues. CDR1 is MNHNY, CDR2 SVGAGI, per germline (reference sequence). The V end was cut by 2 bases, the J end by 1 base, with 8 bases between. The CDR3, as DNA: TGTGCCAGCAGTTACGGCGGGAAGAACACTGAAGCTTTCTTT. Its protein is CASSYGGKNTEAFF.

This chain connects TRBV14 to TRBJ2-7, with D possibly being TRBD1 (6 bases). The germline V gene encodes CDR1 SGHDN and CDR2 FVKESK. V gave up 1 base and J gave up 4 bases, with 14 bases separating them. The CDR3 sequence is 15 residues long. CDR3 in DNA: TGTGCCAGCAGCCAAGGTGGCGGACAGATGTACGAGCAGTACTTC. Encoded protein: CASSQGGGQMYEQYF.

For the CDR3, the DNA is TGTGCCAGCAGTTACGGACTAGCGGGAGAGACCCAGTACTTC. Amino acid sequence: CASSYGLAGETQYF. The chain carries TRBV6-5 and TRBJ2-5, with TRBD2 matching over 11 bases. The V gene end was trimmed by 2 bases and the J gene end by 4 bases; junction bases not matched to a gene: 0. This CDR3 contains 14 residues. In germline, CDR1 is MNHEY, CDR2 SVGAGI.

J is TRBJ2-7 and V is TRBV10-3; D possibly uses TRBD1 or TRBD2 (5 bases each). The CDR3 covers 15 residues. Trimming left V 4 bases short and J 4 bases short, with 17 bases between. Germline lookup yields CDR1 ENHRY and CDR2 SYGVKD. DNA for the CDR3: TGTGCCATCAGTGCCGGCCCTGGGGGAGCTTACGAGCAGTACTTC. This sequence encodes CAISAGPGGAYEQYF.

The V gene is TRBV2, the J gene TRBJ2-7; 12 bases map to TRBD2. CDR3 length equals 14 residues. J gave up 5 bases and V 5 bases, and 4 bases lay outside the gene matches. CDR1 SNHLY and CDR2 FYNNEI come from the germline V gene. The chain's CDR3 is CASSKTSGSHEQYF. The CDR3 DNA sequence: TGTGCCAGCAGTAAGACTAGCGGGAGTCACGAGCAGTACTTC.

J is TRBJ2-5 and V is TRBV11-2; 8 positions agree with TRBD1. Per germline, CDR1 SGHAT and CDR2 FQNNGV. The junction had 4 bases not matched to a gene; V was cut back by 2 bases and J by 5 bases. The CDR3 sequence is 14 residues long. The CDR3 nucleotides are TGTGCCAGCAGCTTACACAGGGGGTTGGAGACCCAGTACTTC. Its translation: CASSLHRGLETQYF.

The chain has TRBV7-3 and TRBJ2-1; D not certain. The V end lost 3 bases, the J end lost 6 bases, and 12 bases lay between the germline ends. The germline gives CDR1 SGHTA, CDR2 FQGTGA. There are 14 residues in the CDR3. CDR3 nucleotide sequence: TGTGCCAGCAGCTTGGGTCGGATCCCCAATGAGCAGTTCTTC. It yields the protein CASSLGRIPNEQFF.

The J gene is TRBJ2-1, the V gene TRBV28, with a weak D call TRBD2 (6 bases). The CDR3 totals 14 residues. V was shortened by 6 bases and J by 6 bases, with 15 bases between the two germline ends. The germline gives CDR1 MDHEN, CDR2 SYDVKM. CDR3 DNA: TGTGCCAGCAGCCCTGAAAATAGCGGCAATGAGCAGTTCTTC. Amino acid sequence: CASSPENSGNEQFF.

The chain joins TRBV5-1 to TRBJ2-1; 14 bases align to TRBD2. CDR3 length equals 18 residues. Germline loops: CDR1 SGHRS, CDR2 YFSETQ. With 6 bases clipped from V and 1 base from J, the junction kept 9 bases outside the gene matches. Here the CDR3 DNA reads TGCGCCAGCAAAATCGGGACTAGCGGGAGTCCTTCCTACAATGAGCAGTTCTTC. Translation: CASKIGTSGSPSYNEQFF. Together with reference TRBV5-1 and TRBJ2-1, the CDR3 gives the full variable domain: KAGVTQTPRYLIKTRGQQVTLSCSPISGHRSVSWYQQTPGQGLQFLFEYFSETQRNKGNFPGRFSGRQFSNSRSEMNVSTLELGDSALYLCASKIGTSGSPSYNEQFFGPGTRLTVL.

This chain joins TRBV7-8 and TRBJ2-7; a possible D gene is TRBD1 (6 bases). Trimming took off 3 bases at V and 2 bases at J, with 11 bases between the two ends. This CDR3 has 14 amino acids. Looked up from germline, CDR1 is SGHVS and CDR2 is FQNEAQ. The CDR3 DNA is TGTGCCAGCAGCTTTAACAGGGCTCCCTACGAGCAGTACTTC. Translating it yields CASSFNRAPYEQYF.

The chain uses TRBV5-6 and TRBJ2-3; 7 bases line up with TRBD2. CDR1 and CDR2 (germline): SGHDT, YYEEEE. This CDR3 is 15 amino acids long. V shed 4 bases, J shed 2 bases, and the junction held 7 bases outside the gene matches. CDR3 DNA: TGTGCCAGCAGCCCTACTAGCGCGACCACAGATACGCAGTATTTT. It translates to CASSPTSATTDTQYF.

V is TRBV5-6 and J is TRBJ1-2; D not resolved. Germline V lookup: CDR1 SGHDT, CDR2 YYEEEE. The CDR3 is 14 residues long. Trimming cost V 0 bases and J 0 bases, with 6 bases left between them. CDR3 in amino acids: CASSLGTANYGYTF. The CDR3 coding sequence is TGTGCCAGCAGCTTGGGGACGGCTAACTATGGCTACACCTTC.

CDR3: CVRSPGPVGNSPLHF. CDR3 sequence (DNA): TGTGTCAGAAGCCCCGGGCCGGTGGGTAATTCACCCCTCCACTTT. J is TRBJ1-6 and V is TRBV7-5. TRBV7-5 represents a pseudogene. This CDR3 spans 15 amino acids.

V and J are TRBV18 and TRBJ2-7; D perhaps matches TRBD2 (6 bases). There are 16 residues in the CDR3. Germline lookup yields CDR1 KGHSH and CDR2 LQKENI. V lost 3 bases to trimming and J lost 2 bases, with 17 bases between them. CDR3 bases: TGTGCCAGCTCACCTCTAAGGGGAGGCCTCGCCTACGAGCAGTACTTC. Translated: CASSPLRGGLAYEQYF.

The chain has TRBV28 and TRBJ1-1, with 8 bases that match TRBD1. V gave up 5 bases and J gave up 8 bases; unmatched junction bases: 7. Per germline, CDR1 MDHEN and CDR2 SYDVKM. The CDR3 is 13 amino acids. The CDR3 nucleotides read TGTGCCAGCAGTCCTCAGGGGGCCCGGGAAGCTTTCTTT. This gives the protein CASSPQGAREAFF.

This chain connects TRBV4-3 to TRBJ1-3; D is possibly TRBD1 (6 bases). The germline V gene has CDR1 LGHNA and CDR2 YSLEER. The CDR3 length is 16 residues. Trimming cost V 0 bases and J 4 bases, with 13 bases left between them. CDR3 DNA: TGCGCCAGCAGCCAAGATTATGACAGGTTCGGAAACACCATATATTTT. The encoded protein is CASSQDYDRFGNTIYF.

The genes are TRBV6-5 and TRBJ1-1; no reliable D call. Between the trimmed V and J ends, which lost 8 bases and 1 base, there was a span of 5 bases. Germline V gene lookup returns CDR1 MNHEY and CDR2 SVGAGI. The CDR3 has 11 amino acids. DNA for the CDR3: TGTGCCAGCGGCAGGAACACTGAAGCTTTCTTT. It encodes CASGRNTEAFF.

The chain recombines TRBV30 with TRBJ2-5, with 12 nucleotides matching TRBD1. J gave up 5 bases and V 1 base, and 5 bases lay outside the gene matches. This CDR3 spans 15 amino acids. Germline CDR1 and CDR2: GTSNPN and SVGIG (reference sequence). The CDR3 spells CAWSGGTGGGETQYF. In nucleotides, the CDR3 is TGTGCCTGGAGTGGGGGGACAGGGGGCGGGGAGACCCAGTACTTC.